This TCR beta chain was profiled in a study of blood T cell repertoires in COVID-19. Study-level background: PBMCs, B-cell-depleted T cells, or T cells were the source of the cDNA or gDNA that made up the material.

The CDR3 spans 13 residues. J gave up 1 base and V 7 bases, and 3 bases lay outside the gene matches. In germline, CDR1 is LNHDA, CDR2 SQIVND (reference sequence). Authors' analysis steps: For nucleated cells, counts were estimated from reference gene primer amplification. The table came from immunoSEQ multiplex PCR; TCRdb's copy has only in-frame clones and leaves some out. D and trimming come from the DNA, and the V and J calls and clone size come from that table. The sample contains 200,000 to 300,000 clones, around 84% of which appear only once. Participants had their cohort set by participant-reported clinical history. Recovered status in Cohort 3 required two negative PCRs, clearance, or symptom resolution.

The sample was PBMCs or T cells enriched from blood (not recorded which). The chain has TRBV19 and TRBJ1-1; 7 bases are a match to TRBD1. This clonotype originated in a man in his forties or fifties who had recovered from COVID-19. The CDR3 protein is CASTEGANTEAFF. Here the CDR3 DNA reads TGTGCCAGTACCGAGGGGGCGAACACTGAAGCTTTCTTT.